The TCR beta chain under discussion was sequenced for a study of T cell responses to AZD1222 COVID-19 vaccine (dated by TCRdb to about 2021). About the study as a whole: A total of more than 230 trial participants underwent TCR sequencing, of whom 200 to 220 received two doses of AZD1222 and about 25 received two doses of the MenACWY control vaccine. Enrollment into the trials was organized by age into subgroups of 18-55, 56-69 and 70-plus years, and those subgroups contained 148, 28 and 57 TCR-sequenced participants, respectively.

The sample's time point, from its label and the paper: about 28 days (+/-7) after the second vaccine dose. AZD1222 recipients given second doses at about 4 weeks or at about 12 weeks were pooled, since spike-specific TCR depth and breadth were not found to differ between the two schedules. Samples from vaccinated people were obtained from the UK trials COV001 and COV002, which included a single-blind randomized controlled phase 2/3 trial of AZD1222 (ChAdOx1 nCoV-19) in healthy adults. For TCRbeta chain sequencing, PBMC samples from trial participants were taken at day 0 and at day 28 after the second dose. The study at large found these results: Vaccine-associated CD4 TCRs spanned the whole spike protein, with dominant responses in regions 160-218 and 743-854. Nearly half of unique spike-specific TCRs reportedly recognized epitopes outside regions mutated in the B.1.351 and B.1.1.7 variants. A significant rise in spike-specific TCR breadth and depth was observed after two AZD1222 doses relative to day 0 and relative to MenACWY recipients. Conclusions about previously exposed vaccinees were limited because only six AZD1222 recipients were SARS-CoV-2 seropositive at baseline. Because no samples from the day 14 peak response were available, repertoires could be characterized only after the peak T cell response. Most participants were white British and females outnumbered males, and the authors suggested that clonal diversity may have been underestimated. In the small 56-69-year group, the increase in depth fell short of significance, most likely because of low power.

The CDR3 regions of human TCRbeta chains were analyzed by immunosequencing. The authors processed their data as follows. TCRs in the repertoires were compared against a reference library of SARS-CoV-2-specific TCRs that had been generated with the MIRA antigen-specificity platform. Breadth meant the fraction of unique TCRs that were SARS-CoV-2-associated, whereas depth meant the fraction of total T cells that were SARS-CoV-2-associated. Using the MIRA data, each spike-specific TCR was mapped to the spike region that the TCR reacts to and placed in a CD4 or CD8 class. Log10-transformed breadth and depth values were compared by one-way ANOVA with Sidak's multiple comparisons tests. The clones in this table, taken by TCRdb from immuneACCESS, are in-frame only. Not every clone is retained; where verified, under half of the shortfall comes from an unresolved V gene, and the cause of the rest is unknown. The DNA gave D and trimming, while V, J and clone size come from that table. For this sample the table gives more than 90,000 clones, of which around 90% were detected only once. About 4% of the sample comes from the top ten.

V and J are truncated by 0 bases and 1 base respectively, leaving an intervening sequence of 7 bases. The CDR3 covers 15 residues, taking in both the cysteine and the phenylalanine. Just the 45-base CDR3 DNA is kept, in frame starting at base 1. CDR1 LNHNV and CDR2 YYDKDF are derived from the germline V gene (reference sequence). Note on this clone: It lacks a known antigen. Base quality data are lacking; no much larger clone is found one base away.

The sample was peripheral blood, taken 28 days after the second AZD1222 dose. The receptor comes from an adult who received the AZD1222 COVID-19 vaccine. The receptor chain draws on TRBV15 and TRBJ1-3; possibly the D gene is TRBD1, per 5 matching bases. The DNA sequence is TGTGCCACCAGCAGAGACAGGGTTTCTGGAAACACCATATATTTT. Its protein product is CATSRDRVSGNTIYF.